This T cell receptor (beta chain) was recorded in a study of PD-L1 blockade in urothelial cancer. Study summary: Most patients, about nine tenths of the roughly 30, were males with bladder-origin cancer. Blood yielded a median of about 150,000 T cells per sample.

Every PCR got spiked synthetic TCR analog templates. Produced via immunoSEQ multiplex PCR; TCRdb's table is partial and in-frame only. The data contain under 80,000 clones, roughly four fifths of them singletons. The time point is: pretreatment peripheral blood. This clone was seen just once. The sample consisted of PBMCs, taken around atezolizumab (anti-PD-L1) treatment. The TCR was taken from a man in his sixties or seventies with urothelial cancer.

The CDR3 region is CASSLVSPDTGELFF. The CDR3 coding sequence is TGTGCCAGCAGCTTAGTTAGCCCTGACACCGGGGAGCTGTTTTTT. V is TRBV11-2 and J is TRBJ2-2; D remains ambiguous. CDR1 SGHAT and CDR2 FQNNGV come from the germline V gene. The CDR3 covers 15 residues. Trimming left V 1 base short and J 3 bases short, with 9 bases between. Variable domain in full (rest from reference TRBV11-2 and TRBJ2-2): EAGVAQSPRYKIIEKRQSVAFWCNPISGHATLYWYQQILGQGPKLLIQFQNNGVVDDSQLPKDRFSAERLKGVDSTLKIQPAKLEDSAVYLCASSLVSPDTGELFFGEGSRLTVL.